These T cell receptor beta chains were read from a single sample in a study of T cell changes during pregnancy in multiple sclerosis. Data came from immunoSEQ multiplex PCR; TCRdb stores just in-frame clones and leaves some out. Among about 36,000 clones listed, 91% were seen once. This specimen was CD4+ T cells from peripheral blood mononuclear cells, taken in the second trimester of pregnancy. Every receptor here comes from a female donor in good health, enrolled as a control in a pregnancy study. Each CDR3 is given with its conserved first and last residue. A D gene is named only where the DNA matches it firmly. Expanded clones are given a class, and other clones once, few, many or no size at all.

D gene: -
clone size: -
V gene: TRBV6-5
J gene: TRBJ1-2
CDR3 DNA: TGTGCCAGCAGTAAGGCGGGGGTCGGCTATGGCTACACCTTC
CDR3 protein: CASSKAGVGYGYTF

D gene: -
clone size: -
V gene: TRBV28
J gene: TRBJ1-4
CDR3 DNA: TGTGCCAGCAACACCTTAGCGGGGCGAGAGGAAAAACTGTTTTTT
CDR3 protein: CASNTLAGREEKLFF

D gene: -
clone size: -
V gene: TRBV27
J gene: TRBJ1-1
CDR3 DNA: TGTGCCAGCAGTTCCGCAGGGATTCCCTTAATGAACACTGAAGCTTTCTTT
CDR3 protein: CASSSAGIPLMNTEAFF

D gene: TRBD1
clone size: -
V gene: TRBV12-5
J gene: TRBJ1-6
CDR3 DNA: TGTGCTAGTGGTTCGGGACAGGGATATAATTCACCCCTCCACTTT
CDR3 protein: CASGSGQGYNSPLHF

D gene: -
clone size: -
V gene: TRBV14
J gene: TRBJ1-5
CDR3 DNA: TGTGCCAGCAGCCAGGGGGCAGGGCCCCAGCATTTT
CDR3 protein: CASSQGAGPQHF

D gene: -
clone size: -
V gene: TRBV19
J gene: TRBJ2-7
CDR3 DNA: TGTGCCAGTAGTATAGATGAGGGTTACGAGCAGTACTTC
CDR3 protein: CASSIDEGYEQYF

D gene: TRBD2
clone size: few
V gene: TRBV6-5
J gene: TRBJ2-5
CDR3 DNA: TGTGCCAGCAGTTACCGGATGACTAGCGGGAAAGAGACCCAGTACTTC
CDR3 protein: CASSYRMTSGKETQYF

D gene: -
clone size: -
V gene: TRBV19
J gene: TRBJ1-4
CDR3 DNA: TGTGCCAGTAGTATCGCAGGGGCGGGTGAAAAACTGTTTTTT
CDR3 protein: CASSIAGAGEKLFF

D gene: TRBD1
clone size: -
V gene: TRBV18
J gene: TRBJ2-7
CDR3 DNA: TGTGCCAGCTCACCACCGTTCGGACAGGGTTCTCTCGAGCAGTACTTC
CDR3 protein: CASSPPFGQGSLEQYF

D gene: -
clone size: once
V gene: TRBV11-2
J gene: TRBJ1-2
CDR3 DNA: TGTGCCAGCAGCTTAGAACCTTCGTCGGAGGGCTACACCTTC
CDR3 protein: CASSLEPSSEGYTF

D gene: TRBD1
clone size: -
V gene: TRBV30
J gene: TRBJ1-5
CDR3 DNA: TGTGCCTGGGGACAGGGGGCTTCTAGGCCCCAGCATTTT
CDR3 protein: CAWGQGASRPQHF

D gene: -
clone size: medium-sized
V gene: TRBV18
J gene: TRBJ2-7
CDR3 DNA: TGTGCCAGCTCACCCCTACCGCTCGAGCAGTACTTC
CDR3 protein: CASSPLPLEQYF

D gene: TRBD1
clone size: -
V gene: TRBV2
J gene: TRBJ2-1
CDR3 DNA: TGTGCCAGCAGTTCAATACTAAGTTCAGGGGGCCTTTTCTACAATGAGCAGTTCTTC
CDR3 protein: CASSSILSSGGLFYNEQFF

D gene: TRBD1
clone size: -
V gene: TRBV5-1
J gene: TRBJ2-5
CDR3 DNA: TGCGCCAGCAGTTTACAGGGGCACGAGACCCAGTACTTC
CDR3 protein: CASSLQGHETQYF

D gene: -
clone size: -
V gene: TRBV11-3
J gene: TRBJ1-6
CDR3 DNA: TGTGCCAGCAACTTGGGAGGGCTATATAATTCACCCCTCCACTTT
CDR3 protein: CASNLGGLYNSPLHF

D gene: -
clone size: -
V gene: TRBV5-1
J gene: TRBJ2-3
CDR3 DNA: TGCGCCAGCAGCGGGGGGGGGCACATCGCAGATACGCAGTATTTT
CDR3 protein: CASSGGGHIADTQYF

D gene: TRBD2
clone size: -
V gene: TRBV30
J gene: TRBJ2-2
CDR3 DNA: TGTGCCTGGGGGCGGCGGAATCGGGGGGCGAACACCGGGGAGCTGTTTTTT
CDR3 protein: CAWGRRNRGANTGELFF

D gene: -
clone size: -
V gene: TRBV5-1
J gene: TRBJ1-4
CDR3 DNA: TGCGCCAGCAGCTTACAGGGTTTTAATGAAAAACTGTTTTTT
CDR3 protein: CASSLQGFNEKLFF

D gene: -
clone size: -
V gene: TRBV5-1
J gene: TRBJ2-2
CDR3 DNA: TGCGCCAGCAGCTTGGCCTCCGGGGAGCTGTTTTTT
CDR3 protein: CASSLASGELFF

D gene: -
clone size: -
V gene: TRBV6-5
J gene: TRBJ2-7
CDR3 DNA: TGTGCCAGCAGCCGTAGCGGCTTCTCCTACGAGCAGTACTTC
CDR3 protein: CASSRSGFSYEQYF

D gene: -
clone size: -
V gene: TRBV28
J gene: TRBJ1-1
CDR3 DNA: TGTGCCAGCAGTTTAATGGGACAAACGATGAACACTGAAGCTTTCTTT
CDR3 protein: CASSLMGQTMNTEAFF

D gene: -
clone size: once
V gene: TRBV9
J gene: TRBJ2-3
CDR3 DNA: TGTGCCAGCAGCGTAGAGGAGCGGCCCACAGATACGCAGTATTTT
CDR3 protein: CASSVEERPTDTQYF

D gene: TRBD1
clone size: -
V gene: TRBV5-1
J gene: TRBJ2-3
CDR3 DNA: TGCGCCAGCAGCGCGGACAGGGTCACAGATACGCAGTATTTT
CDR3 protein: CASSADRVTDTQYF

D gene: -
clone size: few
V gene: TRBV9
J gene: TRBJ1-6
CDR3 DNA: TGTGCCAGCAGCCTCGAGACGGGACACCTCCGGGATTCACCCCTCCACTTT
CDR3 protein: CASSLETGHLRDSPLHF

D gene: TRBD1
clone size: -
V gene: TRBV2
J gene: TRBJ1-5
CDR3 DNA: TGTGCCAGCCGGGCTGGGACAGCCAATCAGCCCCAGCATTTT
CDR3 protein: CASRAGTANQPQHF

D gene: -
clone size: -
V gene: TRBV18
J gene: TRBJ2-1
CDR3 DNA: TGTGCCAGCTCACCACGGCATGGCGGTTATAATGAGCAGTTCTTC
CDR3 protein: CASSPRHGGYNEQFF

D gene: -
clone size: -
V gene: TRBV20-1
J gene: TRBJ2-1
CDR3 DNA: TGCAGTGTAACCCGGGGTGAGCAGTTCTTC
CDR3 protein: CSVTRGEQFF

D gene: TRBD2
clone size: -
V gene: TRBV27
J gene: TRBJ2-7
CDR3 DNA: TGTGCCAGCAGGACTGCGGGAGGCACCGGCTACGAGCAGTACTTC
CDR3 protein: CASRTAGGTGYEQYF

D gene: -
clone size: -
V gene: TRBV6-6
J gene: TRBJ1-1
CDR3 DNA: TGTGCCAGCAGTTACCGGAGGAACACTGAAGCTTTCTTT
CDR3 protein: CASSYRRNTEAFF

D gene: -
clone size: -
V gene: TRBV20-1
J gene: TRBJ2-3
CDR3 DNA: TGCAGTGCTAGTTCGGCAGATACGCAGTATTTT
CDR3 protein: CSASSADTQYF

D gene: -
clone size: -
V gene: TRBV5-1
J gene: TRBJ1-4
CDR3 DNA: TGCGCCAGCAGCCCATCCGAGGGGAGGAGCGAAAAACTGTTTTTT
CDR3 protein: CASSPSEGRSEKLFF

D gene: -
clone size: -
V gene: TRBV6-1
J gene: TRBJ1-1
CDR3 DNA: TGTGCCAGCAGGGGGACTGTGAACACTGAAGCTTTCTTT
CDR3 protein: CASRGTVNTEAFF

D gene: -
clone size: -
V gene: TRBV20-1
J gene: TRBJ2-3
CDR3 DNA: TGCAGTGCTAGATTAGCAGATACGCAGTATTTT
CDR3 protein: CSARLADTQYF

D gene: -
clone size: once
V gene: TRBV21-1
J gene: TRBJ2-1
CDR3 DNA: TGTGCCAGCAGCGGGGGCCTAGCGGGAGTTCATGAGCAGTTCTTC
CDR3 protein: CASSGGLAGVHEQFF

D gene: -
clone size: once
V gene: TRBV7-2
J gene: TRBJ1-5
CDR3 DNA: TGTGCCAGCAGCTTAGCGGCACAGGGAGGGGGTCAGCCCCAGCATTTT
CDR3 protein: CASSLAAQGGGQPQHF

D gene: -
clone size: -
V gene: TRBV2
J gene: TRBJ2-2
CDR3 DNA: TGTGCCAGCAGCCAGACTCCGTTAACCGGGGAGCTGTTTTTT
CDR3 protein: CASSQTPLTGELFF

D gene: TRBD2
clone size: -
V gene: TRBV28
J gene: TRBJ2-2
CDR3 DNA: TGTGCCAGCAGTCCTAGCGGGAGGATGGCCGGGGAGCTGTTTTTT
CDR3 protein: CASSPSGRMAGELFF

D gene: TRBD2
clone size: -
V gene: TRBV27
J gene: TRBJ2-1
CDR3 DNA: TGTGCCAGCAATAGATTAGCGGGTAATGAGCAGTTCTTC
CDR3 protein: CASNRLAGNEQFF

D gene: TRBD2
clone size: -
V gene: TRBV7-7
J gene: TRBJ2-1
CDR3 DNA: TGTGCTAGCAGCTCTACTAGCGGGAGTAGCAATGAGCAGTTCTTC
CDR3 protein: CASSSTSGSSNEQFF

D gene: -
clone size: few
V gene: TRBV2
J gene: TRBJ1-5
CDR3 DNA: TGTGCCAGCAGGAACAACAACATCAATCAGCCCCAGCATTTT
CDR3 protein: CASRNNNINQPQHF

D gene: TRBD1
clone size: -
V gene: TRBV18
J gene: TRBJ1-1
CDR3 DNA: TGTGCCAGCTCACTTACGAAACAGGGGGACACTGAAGCTTTCTTT
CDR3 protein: CASSLTKQGDTEAFF

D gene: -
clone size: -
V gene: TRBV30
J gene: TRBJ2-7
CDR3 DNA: TGTGCCTGGACGGGGGCCTACGAGCAGTACTTC
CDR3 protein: CAWTGAYEQYF

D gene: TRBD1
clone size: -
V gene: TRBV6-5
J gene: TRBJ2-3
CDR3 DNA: TGTGCCAGCAGTTATTCAGGGGGCTTCGGGACAGATACGCAGTATTTT
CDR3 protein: CASSYSGGFGTDTQYF

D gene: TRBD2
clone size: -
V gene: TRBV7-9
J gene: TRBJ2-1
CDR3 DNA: TGTGCCAGCAGCCCCAATAGGGGACTAGGAATCCGCAATGAGCAGTTCTTC
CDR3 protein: CASSPNRGLGIRNEQFF

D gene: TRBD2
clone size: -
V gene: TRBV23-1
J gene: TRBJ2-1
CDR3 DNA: TGCGCCAGCAGGCGGAAAGCGGGAGGGCATGAGCAGTTCTTC
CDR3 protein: CASRRKAGGHEQFF

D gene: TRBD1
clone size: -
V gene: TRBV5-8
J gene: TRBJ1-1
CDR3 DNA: TGTGCCAGCAGCGTACAGGGGTTTCGGGCTTTCTTT
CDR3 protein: CASSVQGFRAFF

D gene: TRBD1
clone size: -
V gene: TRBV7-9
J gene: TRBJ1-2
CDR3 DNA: TGTGCCAGCACAGAGGGGGCGTTCGACTATGGCTACACCTTC
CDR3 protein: CASTEGAFDYGYTF

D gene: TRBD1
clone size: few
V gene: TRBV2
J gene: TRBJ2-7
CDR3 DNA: TGTGCCAGCAGTAGGACAGGGGACCCTGTGGGCGAGCAGTACTTC
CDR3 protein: CASSRTGDPVGEQYF

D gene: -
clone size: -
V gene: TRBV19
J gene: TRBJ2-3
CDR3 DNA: TGTGCCAGTAGTCCGCCCTGGGGGCAGGGAGCAGATACGCAGTATTTT
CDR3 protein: CASSPPWGQGADTQYF